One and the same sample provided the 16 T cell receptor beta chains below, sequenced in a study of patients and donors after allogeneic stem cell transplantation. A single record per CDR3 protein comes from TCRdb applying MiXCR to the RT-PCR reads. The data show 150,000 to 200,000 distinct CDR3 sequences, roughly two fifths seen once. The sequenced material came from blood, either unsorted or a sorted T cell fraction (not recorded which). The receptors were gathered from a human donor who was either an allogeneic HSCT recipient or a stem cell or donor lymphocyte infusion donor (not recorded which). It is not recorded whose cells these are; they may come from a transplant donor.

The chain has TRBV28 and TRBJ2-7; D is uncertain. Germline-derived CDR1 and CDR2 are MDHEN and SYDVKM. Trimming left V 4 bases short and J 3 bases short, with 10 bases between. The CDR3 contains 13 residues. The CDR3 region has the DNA TGTGCCAGCAGTTCAGTTGTGTTCTACGAGCAGTACTTC. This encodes CASSSVVFYEQYF.

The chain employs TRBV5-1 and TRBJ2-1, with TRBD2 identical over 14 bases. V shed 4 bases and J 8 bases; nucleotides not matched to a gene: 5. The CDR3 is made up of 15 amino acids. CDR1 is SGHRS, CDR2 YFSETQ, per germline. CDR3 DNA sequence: TGCGCCAGCAGCCCGGGACTAGCGGGAGTCTATGAGCAGTTCTTC. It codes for CASSPGLAGVYEQFF. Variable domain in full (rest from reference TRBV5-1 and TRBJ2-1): KAGVTQTPRYLIKTRGQQVTLSCSPISGHRSVSWYQQTPGQGLQFLFEYFSETQRNKGNFPGRFSGRQFSNSRSEMNVSTLELGDSALYLCASSPGLAGVYEQFFGPGTRLTVL.

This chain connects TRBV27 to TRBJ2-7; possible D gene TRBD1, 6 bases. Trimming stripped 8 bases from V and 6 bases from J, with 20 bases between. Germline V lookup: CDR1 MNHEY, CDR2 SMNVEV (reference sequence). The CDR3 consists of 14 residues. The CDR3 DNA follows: TGTGCCAGCTGTTATCAGGGGCCTTTCTGCGAGCAGTACTTC. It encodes CASCYQGPFCEQYF.

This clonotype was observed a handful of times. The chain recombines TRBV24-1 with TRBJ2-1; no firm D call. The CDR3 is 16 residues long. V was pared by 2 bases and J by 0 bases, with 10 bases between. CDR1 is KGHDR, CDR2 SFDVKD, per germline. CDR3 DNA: TGTGCCACCAGTGATTCGGGTGCGAGCTCCTACAATGAGCAGTTCTTC. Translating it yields CATSDSGASSYNEQFF.

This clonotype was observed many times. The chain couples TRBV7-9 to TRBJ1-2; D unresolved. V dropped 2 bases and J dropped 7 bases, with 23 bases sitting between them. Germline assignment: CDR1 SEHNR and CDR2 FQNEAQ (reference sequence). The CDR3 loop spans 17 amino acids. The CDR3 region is CASSLYPPRPRNGGYTF. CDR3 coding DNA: TGTGCCAGCAGCTTATACCCCCCGAGGCCAAGGAATGGTGGCTACACCTTC.

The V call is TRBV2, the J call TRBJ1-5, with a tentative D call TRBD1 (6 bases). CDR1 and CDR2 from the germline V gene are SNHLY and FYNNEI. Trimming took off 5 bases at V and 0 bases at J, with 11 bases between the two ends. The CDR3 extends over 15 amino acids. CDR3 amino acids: CASSPDSHSNQPQHF. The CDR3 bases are TGTGCCAGCAGTCCGGACAGTCATAGCAATCAGCCCCAGCATTTT.

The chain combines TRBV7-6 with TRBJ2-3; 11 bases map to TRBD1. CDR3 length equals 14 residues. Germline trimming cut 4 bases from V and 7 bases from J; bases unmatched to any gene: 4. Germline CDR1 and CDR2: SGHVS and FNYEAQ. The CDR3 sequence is CASSSGQGVNTQYF. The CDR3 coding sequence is TGTGCCAGCAGCTCGGGACAGGGGGTCAATACGCAGTATTTT.

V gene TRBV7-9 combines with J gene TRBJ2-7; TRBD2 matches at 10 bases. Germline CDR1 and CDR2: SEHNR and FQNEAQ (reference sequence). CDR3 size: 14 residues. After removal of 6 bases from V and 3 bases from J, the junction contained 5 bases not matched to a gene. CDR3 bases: TGTGCCAGCAGAGGACTAGCGGCAGACTACGAGCAGTACTTC. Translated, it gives CASRGLAADYEQYF.

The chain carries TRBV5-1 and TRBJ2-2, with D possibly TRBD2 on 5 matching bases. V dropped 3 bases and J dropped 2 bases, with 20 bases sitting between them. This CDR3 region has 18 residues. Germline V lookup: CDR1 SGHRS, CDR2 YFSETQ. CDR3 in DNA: TGCGCCAGCAGCTACGCCCTTCTTGCGGGCTTTAACACCGGGGAGCTGTTTTTT. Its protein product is CASSYALLAGFNTGELFF.

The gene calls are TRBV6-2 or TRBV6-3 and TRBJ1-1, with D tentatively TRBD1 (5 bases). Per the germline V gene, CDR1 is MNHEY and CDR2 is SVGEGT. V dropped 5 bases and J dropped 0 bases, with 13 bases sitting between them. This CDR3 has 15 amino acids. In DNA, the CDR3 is TGTGCCAGCAGTCAAACAGGAATCATGAACACTGAAGCTTTCTTT. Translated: CASSQTGIMNTEAFF.

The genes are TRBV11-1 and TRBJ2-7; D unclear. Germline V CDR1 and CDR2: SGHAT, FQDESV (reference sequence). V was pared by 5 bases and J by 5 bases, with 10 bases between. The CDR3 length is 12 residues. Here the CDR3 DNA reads TGTGCCAGCAGCCGAAACCTGGACGAGCAGTACTTC. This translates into CASSRNLDEQYF.

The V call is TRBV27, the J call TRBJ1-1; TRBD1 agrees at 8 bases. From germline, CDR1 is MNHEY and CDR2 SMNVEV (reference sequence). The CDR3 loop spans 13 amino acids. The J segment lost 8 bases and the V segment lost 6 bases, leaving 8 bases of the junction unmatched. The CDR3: CASRPDRVIEAFF. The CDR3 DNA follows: TGTGCCAGCAGGCCGGACAGGGTGATCGAAGCTTTCTTT.

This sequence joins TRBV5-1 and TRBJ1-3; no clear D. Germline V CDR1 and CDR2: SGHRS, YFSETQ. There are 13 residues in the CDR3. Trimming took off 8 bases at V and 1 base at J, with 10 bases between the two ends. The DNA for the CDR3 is TGCGCCAGTATCCCAGAGTCTGGAAACACCATATATTTT. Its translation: CASIPESGNTIYF.

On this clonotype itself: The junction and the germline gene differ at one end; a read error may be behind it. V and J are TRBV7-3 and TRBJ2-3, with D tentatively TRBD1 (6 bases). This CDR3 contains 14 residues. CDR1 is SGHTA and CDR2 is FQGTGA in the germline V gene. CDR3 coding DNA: TGTACCAGCAGCTTACAGGGAGCCCTAGATACGCAGTATTTT. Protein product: CTSSLQGALDTQYF.

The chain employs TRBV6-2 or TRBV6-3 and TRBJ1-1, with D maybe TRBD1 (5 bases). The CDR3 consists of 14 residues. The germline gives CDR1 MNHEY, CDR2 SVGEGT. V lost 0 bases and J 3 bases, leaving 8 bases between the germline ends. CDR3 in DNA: TGTGCCAGCAGTTACTCAAGGGGCGACACTGAAGCTTTCTTT. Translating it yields CASSYSRGDTEAFF.

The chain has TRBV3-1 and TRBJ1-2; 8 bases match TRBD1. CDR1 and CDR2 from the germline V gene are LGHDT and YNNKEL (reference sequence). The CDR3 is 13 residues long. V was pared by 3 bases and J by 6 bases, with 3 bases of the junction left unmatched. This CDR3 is CASSQDRVDGYTF. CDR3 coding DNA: TGTGCCAGCAGCCAGGACAGGGTGGATGGCTACACCTTC.